A single count supports the clone carrying this T cell receptor beta chain. The V end was cut by 2 bases, the J end by 5 bases, with 7 bases between. Per the germline V gene, CDR1 is SGHRS and CDR2 is YFSETQ. The CDR3 is 13 residues long. Assay: immunoSEQ multiplex PCR; the TCRdb copy retains only in-frame clones and omits some. Counted here are roughly 100,000 clones, 85% to 90% occurring once; the ten biggest clones make up around 2%. The entry originates in a study of radiotherapy plus CTLA-4 blockade in lung cancer. About the research overall: Objective responses were observed in 15% to 20% of patients, and disease control was achieved by around 31%.

The starting material was peripheral blood, obtained from a patient treated with radiotherapy plus ipilimumab. The TCR was taken from a human donor with non-small cell lung cancer that progressed on radiotherapy plus ipilimumab. Some clones in this sample may be carry-over from other donors' samples. J is TRBJ1-4 and V is TRBV5-1; D not certain. CDR3 DNA sequence: TGCGCCAGCAGCTTAGGTAGGAATGAAAAACTGTTTTTT. Translation: CASSLGRNEKLFF. The full variable domain, in which reference TRBV5-1 and TRBJ1-4 provide the parts outside the CDR3, is KAGVTQTPRYLIKTRGQQVTLSCSPISGHRSVSWYQQTPGQGLQFLFEYFSETQRNKGNFPGRFSGRQFSNSRSEMNVSTLELGDSALYLCASSLGRNEKLFFGSGTQLSVL.